These 20 T cell receptor beta chains originate from one sample sequenced in a study of OX40 agonist ivuxolimab in advanced cancers. TCRdb's copy holds only in-frame clones and misses some; the assay was immunoSEQ multiplex PCR. The sample records about 58,000 clones, around 90% being singletons. The sample consisted of CD4+ or CD8+ T cells sorted from blood, taken in a trial of the OX40 agonist ivuxolimab. The receptors stem from an adult with an advanced solid tumor such as melanoma, head and neck, liver or kidney cancer.

The rearrangement links TRBV10-3 to TRBJ2-3; a possible D gene is TRBD1 (6 bases). The CDR3 has 15 amino acids. The V end lost 3 bases, the J end lost 2 bases, and 12 bases lay between the germline ends. Germline V CDR1 and CDR2: ENHRY, SYGVKD. DNA for the CDR3: TGTGCCATCAGTGACTCGACAGGAAACACAGATACGCAGTATTTT. It encodes CAISDSTGNTDTQYF.

CDR3 DNA: TGTGCCAGCGGAACGACTAGCGGGGCAGGGTACAATGAGCAGTTCTTC. Its protein product is CASGTTSGAGYNEQFF. V is TRBV9 and J is TRBJ2-1; 11 nucleotides align to TRBD2. Germline CDR1 SGDLS, CDR2 YYNGEE. This CDR3 comprises 16 residues. The ends lost 7 bases at V and 4 bases at J; junction bases unmatched: 10.

V and J are TRBV28 and TRBJ1-4; TRBD1 might be the D (5 bases). The CDR3 consists of 14 residues. The V gene lost 6 bases and the J gene lost 7 bases, with 15 bases spanning the gap. Germline V gene sequence: CDR1 MDHEN, CDR2 SYDVKM. In DNA form, the CDR3 reads TGTGCCAGCAGATCTACAGGTGTGGGTGAAAAACTGTTTTTT. It encodes CASRSTGVGEKLFF.

The gene calls are TRBV19 and TRBJ2-5; a weak D match, TRBD2 (6 bases). The length of the CDR3 is 15 residues. Trimming removed 3 bases from V and 4 bases from J, with 15 bases in between. Per germline, CDR1 LNHDA and CDR2 SQIVND (reference sequence). The CDR3: CASSMGPLGGETQYF. The DNA of the CDR3 is TGTGCCAGTAGTATGGGCCCGCTGGGAGGAGAGACCCAGTACTTC.

The chain recombines TRBV18 with TRBJ2-3; possibly TRBD1 or TRBD2 for D (7 bases each). The CDR3 has 16 residues. Looked up from germline, CDR1 is KGHSH and CDR2 is LQKENI. Trimming cost V 3 bases and J 4 bases, with 17 bases left between them. CDR3 sequence: CASSPNRQGGADTQYF. The CDR3 DNA follows: TGTGCCAGCTCACCTAATCGACAGGGAGGGGCAGATACGCAGTATTTT.

The gene calls are TRBV30 and TRBJ2-7; the D is unclear. There are 15 residues in the CDR3. Germline values: CDR1 GTSNPN, CDR2 SVGIG (reference sequence). The ends were cut back, 1 base at V and 2 bases at J, with 15 bases in the middle. The CDR3: CAWSAVGSVTYEQYF. The CDR3 nucleotides are TGTGCCTGGAGTGCGGTCGGATCAGTGACCTACGAGCAGTACTTC.

Concerning this clone: The junction differs from germline at one of its ends, possibly a read error. The rearrangement uses TRBV5-1 and TRBJ2-2; possibly TRBD2 for D (5 bases). The CDR3 runs 13 residues. The V gene's germline CDR1 is SGHRS and CDR2 YFSETQ. The CDR3, as DNA: TGCGCCCGCGACGGCAGAGAACACCGGGGAGCTGTTTTT. It specifies CARDGREHRGAVF.

The chain links TRBV19 to TRBJ2-7; perhaps TRBD2 as D (6 bases). Germline-derived CDR1 and CDR2 are LNHDA and SQIVND (reference sequence). Trimming removed 6 bases from V and 0 bases from J, with 21 bases in between. The CDR3 length is 17 residues. For the CDR3, the DNA is TGTGCCAGTAGCCTCGGGGGTGTCCGGGTGGGCTCCTACGAGCAGTACTTC. Its protein is CASSLGGVRVGSYEQYF.

V is TRBV28 and J is TRBJ1-2; 8 bases are a match to TRBD1. The CDR3 extends over 14 amino acids. The V and J ends lost 4 bases and 4 bases, in that order; junction bases with no gene match: 5. Germline CDR1 is MDHEN and CDR2 is SYDVKM. DNA for the CDR3: TGTGCCAGCAGTTCTTTCGGACAGGGCTATGGCTACACCTTC. This gives the protein CASSSFGQGYGYTF.

The chain couples TRBV29-1 to TRBJ1-2; 7 bases are a match to TRBD1. V lost 7 bases to trimming and J lost 2 bases; unmatched junction nucleotides: 7. The CDR3 is made up of 13 amino acids. Germline V gene sequence: CDR1 SQVTM, CDR2 ANQGSEA. CDR3 loop: CSASGTVNYGYTF. The CDR3 DNA reads TGCAGCGCTTCCGGGACAGTAAACTATGGCTACACCTTC. The entire variable domain, with the rest obtained from reference TRBV29-1 and TRBJ1-2, is as follows: SAVISQKPSRDICQRGTSLTIQCQVDSQVTMMFWYRQQPGQSLTLIATANQGSEATYESGFVIDKFPISRPNLTFSTLTVSNMSPEDSSIYLCSASGTVNYGYTFGSGTRLTVV.

The chain employs TRBV7-9 and TRBJ2-5; D gene unclear. Trimming cost V 6 bases and J 2 bases, with 13 bases left between them. CDR1 is SEHNR and CDR2 is FQNEAQ in the germline V gene (reference sequence). This CDR3 has 14 amino acids. The CDR3 is CASRFGPEQETQYF. DNA for the CDR3: TGTGCCAGCAGATTTGGGCCTGAACAAGAGACCCAGTACTTC.

Regarding this clone: One junction end disagrees with the germline gene, perhaps due to a read error. The genes are TRBV7-7 and TRBJ1-1, with 8 bases matching TRBD1. The CDR3 consists of 13 residues. CDR1 SSHAT and CDR2 FNYEAQ come from the germline V gene (reference sequence). DNA for the CDR3: TGTGCTAGCAGCTTAGACAGGGGCACTGAAGCTTTCTTT. It is translated as CASSLDRGTEAFF.

V and J are TRBV27 and TRBJ1-1; tentative D call: TRBD1 (6 bases). V was pared by 2 bases and J by 7 bases, with 14 bases between. CDR3 length equals 14 residues. Germline-derived CDR1 and CDR2 are MNHEY and SMNVEV (reference sequence). The CDR3 DNA follows: TGTGCCAGCAGTTTAACATACGGACAGCTTGAAGCTTTCTTT. Translation: CASSLTYGQLEAFF.

The chain combines TRBV6-1 with TRBJ1-5; D is unresolved. The CDR3 covers 12 residues. CDR1 MNHNS and CDR2 SASEGT come from the germline V gene. Between the trimmed V and J ends, which lost 3 bases and 8 bases, there was a span of 8 bases. CDR3 region: CASSDQFEPQHF. The CDR3, as DNA: TGTGCCAGCAGTGACCAGTTCGAGCCCCAGCATTTT.

This clone was found once. V gene TRBV2 combines with J gene TRBJ2-7, with 10 bases that match TRBD2. Germline V gene sequence: CDR1 SNHLY, CDR2 FYNNEI. Trimming cost V 3 bases and J 2 bases; bases outside gene matches: 1. This CDR3 is built from 14 residues. CDR3 sequence (DNA): TGTGCCAGCAGTGATACTAGCGGGGCCTACGAGCAGTACTTC. Its protein is CASSDTSGAYEQYF.

This chain links TRBV6-6 with TRBJ2-2; perhaps TRBD2 as D (6 bases). V was shortened by 8 bases and J by 7 bases, with 14 bases between the two germline ends. CDR3 length: 13 residues. The germline CDR1 and CDR2 sequences are MNHNY and SVGAGI (reference sequence). CDR3 amino acids: CASDRLGHGELFF. The CDR3 nucleotides read TGTGCCAGCGATAGACTAGGACACGGGGAGCTGTTTTTT.

As concerns this clone: The junction differs from germline at one of its ends, possibly a read error. The chain joins TRBV15 to TRBJ2-1; 8 bases are a match to TRBD1. The CDR3 is made up of 16 amino acids. Germline loops: CDR1 LNHNV, CDR2 YYDKDF (reference sequence). CDR3 bases: TGTGCCGCCAGCAGGGCACACGGACAGGGAGGCAATGAGCAGTTCTTC. This codes for CAASRAHGQGGNEQFF.

This chain connects TRBV6-5 to TRBJ1-5; D is undetermined. Germline V gene sequence: CDR1 MNHEY, CDR2 SVGAGI. V lost 0 bases and J lost 0, with 6 bases in between. The CDR3 loop spans 15 amino acids. The DNA of the CDR3 is TGTGCCAGCAGTTACTCCTGGAATAGCAATCAGCCCCAGCATTTT. As protein: CASSYSWNSNQPQHF.

This chain uses TRBV2 with TRBJ1-1; D remains ambiguous. Germline lookup yields CDR1 SNHLY and CDR2 FYNNEI. The CDR3 is 13 residues long. Trimming took 10 bases from V and 0 from J, leaving 12 bases between them. The CDR3 spells CANSLEMNTEAFF. The CDR3 region has the DNA TGTGCCAATTCACTCGAGATGAACACTGAAGCTTTCTTT.

This rearrangement joins TRBV27 to TRBJ2-1, with 10 positions matching TRBD2. The germline CDR1 and CDR2 sequences are MNHEY and SMNVEV (reference sequence). There are 14 residues in the CDR3. V dropped 6 bases and J dropped 7; count of bases not matched to a gene: 6. CDR3 DNA: TGTGCCAGCAGGAAAGCGGGAGGGAAAAATGAGCAGTTCTTC. It yields the protein CASRKAGGKNEQFF.